These 10 T cell receptor beta chains were sequenced from one sample in a study of blood T cells in healthy people across ages. It was with a sample-barcoded 5' primer and a J-beta primer mix that a second PCR of roughly 7 to 12 cycles was run. MiXCR was run by TCRdb on the 5' RACE reads, yielding one entry per CDR3 protein. Of under 800,000 distinct CDR3 sequences in the sample, 21% were seen once. Sequencing was performed on blood. The receptor set was obtained from a man in his 70s in good health.

This clonotype has a single count. This rearrangement joins TRBV12-3 or TRBV12-4 to TRBJ2-7; no reliable D call. Between the trimmed V and J ends, which lost 7 bases and 3 bases, there was a span of 7 bases. The CDR3 sequence is 11 residues long. CDR3 sequence (DNA): TGTGCCAGCAAGATGGTCTACGAGCAGTACTTC. This sequence encodes CASKMVYEQYF.

This clonotype has only a few counts. The chain carries TRBV7-2 and TRBJ1-2; TRBD1 matches 9 bases. V lost 5 bases, J lost 5 bases, and 6 bases stayed unmatched. This CDR3 contains 14 residues. Germline CDR1 is SGHTA and CDR2 is FQGNSA. The CDR3 nucleotides read TGTGCCAGCAGCGATCCAGGGACAGGGTATGGCTACACCTTC. Translation gives CASSDPGTGYGYTF.

In its sample, this clonotype was seen a few times. The CDR3 loop is CASSLLAGVLETQYF. CDR3 in DNA: TGTGCCAGCAGTTTACTAGCGGGAGTTTTAGAGACCCAGTACTTC. The V gene is TRBV12-3 or TRBV12-4, the J gene TRBJ2-5; 10 bases agree with TRBD2. V gave up 2 bases and J gave up 4 bases; unmatched junction bases: 4. The CDR3 runs 15 residues.

The sample holds a few counts of this clonotype. The chain has TRBV5-1 and TRBJ2-1, with 7 bases aligning to TRBD2. The V and J ends lost 4 bases and 1 base, in that order; junction bases with no gene match: 11. Germline assignment: CDR1 SGHRS and CDR2 YFSETQ. The CDR3 runs to 17 residues. The CDR3 region is CASSLRTRAGSYNEQFF. CDR3 DNA: TGCGCCAGCAGCCTTCGGACTAGAGCGGGGTCCTACAATGAGCAGTTCTTC.

The genes are TRBV12-3 or TRBV12-4 and TRBJ1-5; weak D call: TRBD1 (5 bases). The CDR3 covers 12 residues. V lost 8 bases to trimming and J lost 7 bases, with 12 bases between them. The CDR3 is CASGTARQPQHF. The CDR3 nucleotides are TGTGCCAGCGGGACCGCCAGGCAGCCCCAGCATTTT.

V is TRBV10-3 and J is TRBJ2-6, with 8 nucleotides matching TRBD2. Germline trimming cut 4 bases from V and 0 bases from J; bases unmatched to any gene: 5. The CDR3 has 17 residues. Germline-derived CDR1 and CDR2 are ENHRY and SYGVKD. Here the CDR3 reads CAISVGGASSGANVLTF. In DNA, the CDR3 is TGTGCCATCAGTGTCGGGGGGGCCAGCTCTGGGGCCAACGTCCTGACTTTC.

This clonotype came up a few times. The J gene is TRBJ1-5, the V gene TRBV2; D may be TRBD1 (6 bases). Germline V gene lookup returns CDR1 SNHLY and CDR2 FYNNEI. CDR3 length: 14 amino acids. V dropped 4 bases and J dropped 1 base, with 8 bases sitting between them. The CDR3 reads CASSGDRSNQPQHF. Here the CDR3 DNA reads TGTGCCAGCAGTGGAGACAGGAGCAATCAGCCCCAGCATTTT.

This clonotype appeared a few times. CDR3 sequence reads: CSVERTPSKTQYF. CDR3 nucleotide sequence: TGCAGCGTTGAAAGGACCCCGAGCAAGACCCAGTACTTC. The chain links TRBV29-1 to TRBJ2-1; D unclear. The DNA end is a closer match to TRBJ2-5, so the J assignment may be wrong. CDR1 is SQVTM, CDR2 ANQGSEA, per germline. The CDR3 length is 13 residues.

This clonotype was detected a few times. This chain's CDR3 is CASSLTRGGETQYF. The DNA for the CDR3 is TGCGCCAGCAGCCTCACTAGGGGAGGAGAGACCCAGTACTTC. The V and J genes are TRBV4-3 and TRBJ2-5, with D perhaps matching TRBD2 (6 bases). Trimming left V 4 bases short and J 4 bases short, with 13 bases between. Looked up from germline, CDR1 is LGHNA and CDR2 is YSLEER. The CDR3 is made up of 14 amino acids.

J is TRBJ2-1 and V is TRBV2; D uncertain. V lost 3 bases and J lost 0, with 12 bases in between. From germline, CDR1 is SNHLY and CDR2 FYNNEI. The CDR3 is made up of 16 amino acids. CDR3 sequence (DNA): TGTGCCAGCAGTGACCCAGGAGCGCACTCCTACAATGAGCAGTTCTTC. Translation gives CASSDPGAHSYNEQFF.